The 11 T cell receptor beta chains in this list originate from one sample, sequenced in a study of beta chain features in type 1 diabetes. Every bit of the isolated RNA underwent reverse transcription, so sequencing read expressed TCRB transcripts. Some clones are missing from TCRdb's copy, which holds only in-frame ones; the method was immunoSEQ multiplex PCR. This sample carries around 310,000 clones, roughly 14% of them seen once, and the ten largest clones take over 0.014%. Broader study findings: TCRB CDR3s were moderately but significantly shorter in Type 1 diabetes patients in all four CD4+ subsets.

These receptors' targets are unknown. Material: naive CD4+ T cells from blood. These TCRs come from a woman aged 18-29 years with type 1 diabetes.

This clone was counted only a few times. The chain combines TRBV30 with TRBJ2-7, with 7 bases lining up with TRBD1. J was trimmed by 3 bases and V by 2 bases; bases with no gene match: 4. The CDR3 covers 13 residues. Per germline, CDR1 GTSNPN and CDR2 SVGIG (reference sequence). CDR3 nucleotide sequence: TGTGCCTGGAGTTGGGACAGATTCTACGAGCAGTACTTC. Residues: CAWSWDRFYEQYF.

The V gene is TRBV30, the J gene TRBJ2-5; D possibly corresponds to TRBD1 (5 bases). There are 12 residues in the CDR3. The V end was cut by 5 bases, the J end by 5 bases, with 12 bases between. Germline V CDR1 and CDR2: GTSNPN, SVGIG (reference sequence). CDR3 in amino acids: CAWGHLSETQYF. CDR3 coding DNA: TGTGCCTGGGGACACCTGTCGGAGACCCAGTACTTC.

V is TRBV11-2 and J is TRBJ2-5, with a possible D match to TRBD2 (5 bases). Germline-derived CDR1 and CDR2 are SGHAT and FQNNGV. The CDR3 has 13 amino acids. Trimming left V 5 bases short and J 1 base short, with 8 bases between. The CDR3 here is CASSLRGQETQYF. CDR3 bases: TGTGCCAGCAGCCTTCGGGGCCAAGAGACCCAGTACTTC.

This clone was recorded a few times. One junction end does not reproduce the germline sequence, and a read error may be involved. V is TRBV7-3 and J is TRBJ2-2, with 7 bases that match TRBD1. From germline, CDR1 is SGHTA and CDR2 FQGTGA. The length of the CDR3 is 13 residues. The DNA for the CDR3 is TGTGCCAGCAGCGTAACAGGGGTCGGGGAGCTGTTTTTT. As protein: CASSVTGVGELFF.

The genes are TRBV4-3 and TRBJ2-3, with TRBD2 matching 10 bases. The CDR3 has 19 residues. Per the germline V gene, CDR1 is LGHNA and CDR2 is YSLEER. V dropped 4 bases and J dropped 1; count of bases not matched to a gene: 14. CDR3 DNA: TGCGCCAGCAGCCCCTGGCGGAGCGGGAGGGCCAGGGGCACAGATACGCAGTATTTT. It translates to CASSPWRSGRARGTDTQYF.

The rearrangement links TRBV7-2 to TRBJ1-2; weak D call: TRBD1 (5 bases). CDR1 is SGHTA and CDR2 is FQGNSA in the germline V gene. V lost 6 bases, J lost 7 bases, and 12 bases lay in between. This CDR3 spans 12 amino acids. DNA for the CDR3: TGTGCCAGCAGTTTTCAGGGCGCTGGCTACACCTTC. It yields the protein CASSFQGAGYTF.

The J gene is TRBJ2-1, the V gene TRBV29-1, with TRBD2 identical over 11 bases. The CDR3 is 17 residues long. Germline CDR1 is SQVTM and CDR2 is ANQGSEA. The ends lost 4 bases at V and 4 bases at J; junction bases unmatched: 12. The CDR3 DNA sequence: TGCAGCGTTGGCCGGCTAGCGGGAGGCCGGTTTTACAATGAGCAGTTCTTC. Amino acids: CSVGRLAGGRFYNEQFF.

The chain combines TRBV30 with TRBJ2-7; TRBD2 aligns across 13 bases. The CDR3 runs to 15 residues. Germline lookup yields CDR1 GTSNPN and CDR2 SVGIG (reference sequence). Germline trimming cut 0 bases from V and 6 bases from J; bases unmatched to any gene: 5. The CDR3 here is CAWSVGTSGNSEQYF. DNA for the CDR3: TGTGCCTGGAGTGTAGGGACTAGCGGGAATAGCGAGCAGTACTTC.

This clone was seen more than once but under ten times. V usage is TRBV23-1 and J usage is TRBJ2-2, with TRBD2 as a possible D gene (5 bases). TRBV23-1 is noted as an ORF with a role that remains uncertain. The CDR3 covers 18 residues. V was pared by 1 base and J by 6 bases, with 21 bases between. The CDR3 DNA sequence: TGCGCCAGCAGTCAATTCTCTCTCTCGACACCCGGGGCCGGGGAGCTGTTTTTT. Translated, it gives CASSQFSLSTPGAGELFF.

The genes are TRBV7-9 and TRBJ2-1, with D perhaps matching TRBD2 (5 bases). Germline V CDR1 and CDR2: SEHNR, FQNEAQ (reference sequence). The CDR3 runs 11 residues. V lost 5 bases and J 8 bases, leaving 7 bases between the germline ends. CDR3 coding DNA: TGTGCCAGCAGCCATAGCGATGAGCAGTTCTTC. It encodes CASSHSDEQFF.

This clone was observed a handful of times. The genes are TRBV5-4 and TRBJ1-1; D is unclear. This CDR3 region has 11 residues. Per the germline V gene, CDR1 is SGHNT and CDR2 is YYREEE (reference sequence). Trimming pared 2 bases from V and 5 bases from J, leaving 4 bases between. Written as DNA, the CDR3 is TGTGCCAGCAGCTTCAATACTGAAGCTTTCTTT. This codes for CASSFNTEAFF.